Sequencing of this TCR beta chain was carried out in a study of cytomegalovirus exposure and HLA in healthy donors. The V gene lost 1 base and the J gene lost 6 bases, with 12 bases spanning the gap. Germline-derived CDR1 and CDR2 are SNHLY and FYNNEI. The CDR3 loop spans 14 amino acids. PCR involved 60 Vbeta and 13 Jbeta primers. Repertoires were generated with immunoSEQ multiplex PCR, while TCRdb's copy carries only in-frame clones and drops some. The sample has under 300,000 clones, roughly 91% seen once. Sequenced sample: PBMCs. This receptor was obtained from a girl aged 2 to 10 in good health and CMV-seronegative. V usage is TRBV2 and J usage is TRBJ1-2; D unclear. The CDR3 DNA is TGTGCCAGCAGTGAAGGCGGGTCTGGACATGGCTACACCTTC. Its translation: CASSEGGSGHGYTF.